The 13 T cell receptor beta chains below come from one sample, sequenced in a study of T cell repertoires in cytomegalovirus infection. TCRdb recomputed calls from the reads with MiXCR, one row per CDR3 protein. Altogether fewer than 350,000 distinct CDR3 sequences are present, under 20% being singletons, with the ten largest covering approximately 12%. The sequenced material came from PBMCs. The source is a human donor in good health (CMV status not recorded). Some clones in this sample may be carry-over from other donors' samples.

The chain combines TRBV19 with TRBJ1-5; D is unclear. CDR3 length equals 15 residues. V was trimmed by 1 base and J by 0 bases, leaving 7 bases between them. Germline values: CDR1 LNHDA, CDR2 SQIVND (reference sequence). The CDR3 protein is CASSIVGRSNQPQHF. The CDR3 nucleotides are TGTGCCAGTAGTATAGTCGGCCGTAGCAATCAGCCCCAGCATTTT.

CDR3 protein: CASRRPQGDDYGYTF. CDR3 sequence (DNA): TGTGCCAGCAGGCGACCCCAGGGAGACGATTATGGCTACACCTTC. The rearrangement joins TRBV28 to TRBJ1-2; D may be TRBD1 (5 bases). CDR1 and CDR2 (germline): MDHEN, SYDVKM. V lost 6 bases to trimming and J lost 5 bases, with 19 bases between them. The CDR3 runs 15 residues.

The rearrangement uses TRBV11-2 and TRBJ1-1; D might be TRBD1 (6 bases). Germline CDR1 is SGHAT and CDR2 is FQNNGV. This CDR3 has 16 amino acids. The V and J ends lost 5 bases and 1 base respectively, with 17 bases between them. The DNA of the CDR3 is TGTGCCAGCAGCATACGACCCGGGACAACGAACACTGAAGCTTTCTTT. Translated: CASSIRPGTTNTEAFF.

The chain uses TRBV4-2 and TRBJ2-1; a weak D match, TRBD2 (6 bases). The CDR3 is 17 residues long. Germline CDR1 reads LGHNA; CDR2 reads YNFKEQ. Trimming took 3 bases from V and 5 from J, leaving 20 bases between them. The CDR3 nucleotides read TGTGCCAGCAGCCAGGGGGTGACTAGGGACGGAAACAATGAGCAGTTCTTC. Its protein product is CASSQGVTRDGNNEQFF.

This clonotype was detected ten times or more. The chain carries TRBV7-6 and TRBJ1-5; 8 nucleotides line up with TRBD1. Germline assignment: CDR1 SGHVS and CDR2 FNYEAQ. The CDR3 is 17 residues long. Trimming at V came to 2 bases and at J to 6 bases, leaving 12 bases not matched to a gene. The CDR3 coding sequence is TGTGCCAGCAGCTTAATGGGAGGGGGACAGGCTGGTCAGCCCCAGCATTTT. It translates to CASSLMGGGQAGQPQHF.

At least ten counts were recorded for this clonotype. The J gene is TRBJ1-2, the V gene TRBV7-2; 7 bases map to TRBD1. The trim removed 2 bases at V and 3 bases at J, leaving 3 bases unmatched. Germline V gives CDR1 SGHTA, CDR2 FQGNSA. The CDR3 is 14 residues long. This CDR3 reads CASSLSQGDYGYTF. CDR3 nucleotides: TGTGCCAGCAGCTTAAGTCAGGGGGACTATGGCTACACCTTC.

This clonotype was observed many times. The chain carries TRBV11-2 and TRBJ2-5; D is unresolved. V lost 3 bases and J lost 7, with 12 bases in between. Germline lookup yields CDR1 SGHAT and CDR2 FQNNGV. This CDR3 is built from 13 residues. The CDR3 DNA reads as TGTGCCAGCAGCTTGACGGGCAGCGTGACCCAGTACTTC. Its translation: CASSLTGSVTQYF.

This clonotype was found a few times. The gene calls are TRBV6-9 and TRBJ2-7; 9 bases line up with TRBD1. V was pared by 7 bases and J by 6 bases, with 16 bases of the junction left unmatched. This CDR3 spans 16 amino acids. The germline gives CDR1 MNHGY, CDR2 SVAAGI. CDR3 in amino acids: CASTPIFRGQGSEQYF. As DNA, the CDR3 is TGTGCCAGCACTCCCATTTTCCGGGGACAGGGATCCGAGCAGTACTTC.

This clonotype was picked up many times. The chain recombines TRBV28 with TRBJ1-1, with 10 nucleotides matching TRBD1. Per germline, CDR1 MDHEN and CDR2 SYDVKM. With V trimmed by 7 bases and J by 2 bases, 7 bases remained unmatched. There are 15 residues in the CDR3. DNA for the CDR3: TGTGCCAGCACCCAATGGACAGGGGGAAACACTGAAGCTTTCTTT. This sequence encodes CASTQWTGGNTEAFF.

This chain uses TRBV7-9 with TRBJ2-2; tentatively, D is TRBD1 (5 bases). Germline loops: CDR1 SEHNR, CDR2 FQNEAQ (reference sequence). V was clipped by 6 bases and J by 0 bases, with 14 bases between them. The CDR3 length is 16 residues. CDR3 sequence reads: CASSYRGQANTGELFF. CDR3 coding DNA: TGTGCCAGCAGTTATAGGGGCCAGGCGAACACCGGGGAGCTGTTTTTT.

The table lists this clonotype with many counts. This rearrangement joins TRBV19 to TRBJ2-5, with D perhaps matching TRBD2 (5 bases). The V gene's germline CDR1 is LNHDA and CDR2 SQIVND (reference sequence). Trimming shortened V by 5 bases and J by 0 bases, and 7 bases separated the two germline ends. The CDR3 sequence is 13 residues long. The CDR3 loop is CASSSGNQETQYF. The CDR3 DNA follows: TGTGCCAGTAGTTCGGGGAACCAAGAGACCCAGTACTTC.

This chain connects TRBV2 to TRBJ1-2; tentative D call: TRBD1 (5 bases). From germline, CDR1 is SNHLY and CDR2 FYNNEI. Trimming pared 0 bases from V and 4 bases from J, leaving 15 bases between. The CDR3 has 16 residues. The CDR3: CASSEALVLGGYGYTF. The CDR3 coding sequence is TGTGCCAGCAGTGAAGCCCTCGTACTTGGGGGCTATGGCTACACCTTC.

Ten or more counts support this clonotype. The chain combines TRBV7-2 with TRBJ1-1; weak D call: TRBD1 (6 bases). V gave up 6 bases and J gave up 4 bases, with 12 bases separating them. The length of the CDR3 is 13 residues. CDR1 and CDR2 from the germline V gene are SGHTA and FQGNSA. The CDR3 reads CASSEGVGTEAFF. The CDR3 bases are TGTGCCAGCAGTGAGGGGGTCGGCACTGAAGCTTTCTTT. The full variable domain, in which reference TRBV7-2 and TRBJ1-1 provide the parts outside the CDR3, is GAGVSQSPSNKVTEKGKDVELRCDPISGHTALYWYRQSLGQGLEFLIYFQGNSAPDKSGLPSDRFSAERTGGSVSTLTIQRTQQEDSAVYLCASSEGVGTEAFFGQGTRLTVV.